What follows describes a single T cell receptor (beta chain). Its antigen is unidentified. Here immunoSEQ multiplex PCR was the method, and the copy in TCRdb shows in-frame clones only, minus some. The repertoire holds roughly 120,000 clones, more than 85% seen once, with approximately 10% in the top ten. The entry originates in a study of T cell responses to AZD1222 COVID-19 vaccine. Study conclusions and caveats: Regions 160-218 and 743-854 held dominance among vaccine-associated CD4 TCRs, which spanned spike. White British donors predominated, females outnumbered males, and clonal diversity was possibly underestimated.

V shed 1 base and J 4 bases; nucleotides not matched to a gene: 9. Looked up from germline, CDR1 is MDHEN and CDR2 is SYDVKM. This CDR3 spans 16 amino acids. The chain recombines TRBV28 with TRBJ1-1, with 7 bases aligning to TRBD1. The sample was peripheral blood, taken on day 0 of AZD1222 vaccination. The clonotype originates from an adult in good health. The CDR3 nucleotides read TGTGCCAGCAGTTTATTTCTGCTGGACAGGCTCACTGAAGCTTTCTTT. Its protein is CASSLFLLDRLTEAFF.